This T cell receptor (beta chain) was captured by sequencing in a study of blood T cell repertoires in COVID-19. This table comes from immunoSEQ multiplex PCR, and its TCRdb copy is limited to in-frame clones, with some not included. This table has around 260,000 clones, around nine tenths appearing once. The source is a man aged 35 to 55 who had recovered from COVID-19. The sample taken for sequencing was peripheral blood.

CDR3 amino acids: CASSLGLPAYEQYF. CDR3 in DNA: TGTGCCAGCAGTTTGGGACTACCCGCCTACGAGCAGTACTTC. The J gene is TRBJ2-7, the V gene TRBV27; 7 nucleotides match TRBD2. The CDR3 is 14 residues long. Germline lookup yields CDR1 MNHEY and CDR2 SMNVEV (reference sequence). V shed 3 bases and J 2 bases; nucleotides not matched to a gene: 4.